The sequence of this T cell receptor beta chain was determined in a study of CXCR4 blockade with PD-1 therapy in pancreatic cancer. The data were produced by immunoSEQ multiplex PCR, yet TCRdb's version contains in-frame clones alone and is incomplete. Of approximately 8,900 clones listed, about 60% are singletons. These archived tumors were resected from patients never given neoadjuvant therapy beforehand. This clone was recorded only once. Trimming at V came to 6 bases and at J to 0 bases, leaving 7 bases not matched to a gene. This CDR3 region has 16 residues. Germline V lookup: CDR1 KGHSH, CDR2 LQKENI.

The clonotype comes from a human donor with pancreatic ductal adenocarcinoma. Sequenced: tumor tissue. This rearrangement joins TRBV18 to TRBJ2-2; 7 positions agree with TRBD1. DNA of the CDR3: TGTGCCAGCTCCCCTAACAGGGGCCCGAACACCGGGGAGCTGTTTTTT. Translated, it gives CASSPNRGPNTGELFF.